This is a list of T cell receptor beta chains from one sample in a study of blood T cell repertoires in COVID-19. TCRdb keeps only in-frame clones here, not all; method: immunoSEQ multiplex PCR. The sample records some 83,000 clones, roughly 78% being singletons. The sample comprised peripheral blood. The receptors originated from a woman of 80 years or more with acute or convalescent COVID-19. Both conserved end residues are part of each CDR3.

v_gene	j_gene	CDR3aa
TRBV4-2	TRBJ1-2	CASSQAGGTNYGYTF
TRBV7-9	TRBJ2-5	CASSLGRTTPSETQYF
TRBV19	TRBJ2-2	CASSNLAGGYTGELFF
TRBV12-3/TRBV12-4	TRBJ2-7	CASSLGRLEQYF
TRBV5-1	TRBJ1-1	CASRRTNRAPGTEAFF
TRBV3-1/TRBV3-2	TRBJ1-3	CASSQLGGIGNTIYF
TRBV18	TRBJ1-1	CASSPIEGGDTEAFF
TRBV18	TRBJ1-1	CASSGQSNTEAFF
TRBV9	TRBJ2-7	CASSTSPGYEQYF
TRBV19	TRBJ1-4	CASSGRSGLEEKLFF
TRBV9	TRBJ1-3	CASSAFRTGGGNTIYF
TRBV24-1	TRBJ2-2	CATSEGTDTGELFF
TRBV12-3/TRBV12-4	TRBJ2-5	CASSLLAKETQYF
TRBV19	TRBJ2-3	CASSMANPPGGADTQYF
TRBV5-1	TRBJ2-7	CASSLTGVNYEQYF
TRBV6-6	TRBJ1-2	CASRDRDDYGYTF
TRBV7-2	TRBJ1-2	CASSLLAGGNYGYTF
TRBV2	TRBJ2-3	CASRRWTSGASTDTQYF
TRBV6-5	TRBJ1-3	CASGDFGNTIYF
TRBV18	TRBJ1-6	CASSQRDRGIGNSPLHF
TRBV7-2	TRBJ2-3	CASSPLAGLTDTQYF
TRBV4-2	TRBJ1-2	CASSQDRDYGYTF
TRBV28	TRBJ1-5	CASSPRGRGRGPQHF
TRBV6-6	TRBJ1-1	CASRGDSEAFF
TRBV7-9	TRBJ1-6	CASSRQSNSPLHF
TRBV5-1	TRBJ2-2	CASSFPPLAVGTGELFF
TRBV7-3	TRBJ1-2	CASSNGPLYGYTF
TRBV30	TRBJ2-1	CAWSVRGDEQFF